Below, 10 T cell receptor beta chains from the same sample are listed, as sequenced in a study of post-analysis software for immune sequencing data. Overall study findings and caveats: The five TRBV segments detected at higher frequency in patients than in controls included TRBV5-6, TRBV5-1 and TRBV20-1.

Tagging with unique molecular identifiers was a feature of the TCR beta cDNA libraries. TCRdb ran MiXCR on the PCR reads and lists one entry per CDR3 protein. The sample holds some 690,000 distinct CDR3 sequences, approximately 59% seen once. Their antigen targets remain unknown. Sequencing was done on a sample of blood. Receptors were obtained from a girl aged 2 to 10 with multiple sclerosis.

The chain employs TRBV6-4 and TRBJ2-1; perhaps TRBD1 as D (5 bases). Germline lookup yields CDR1 MRHNA and CDR2 SNTAGT. The CDR3 consists of 15 residues. V was pared by 5 bases and J by 8 bases, with 19 bases between. The CDR3 reads CASSNGHLLGHEQFF. In DNA form, the CDR3 reads TGTGCCAGCAGTAACGGACACCTCCTTGGGCATGAGCAGTTCTTC.

The chain couples TRBV27 to TRBJ2-5; no firm D call. V was trimmed by 2 bases and J by 5 bases, leaving 9 bases between them. The CDR3 has 13 residues. Germline V gives CDR1 MNHEY, CDR2 SMNVEV (reference sequence). The CDR3 nucleotides read TGTGCCAGCAGTTTAGTACCGCGGGAGACCCAGTACTTC. Translating gives CASSLVPRETQYF.

This clonotype has a handful of counts. CDR3 nucleotide sequence: TGTGCCAGCAGCCGAACTAGCGGGGGGGACAATGAGCAGTTCTTC. Amino acid sequence: CASSRTSGGDNEQFF. This chain uses TRBV7-9 with TRBJ2-1; TRBD2 agrees at 13 bases. This CDR3 spans 15 amino acids. V trimming: 5 bases; J trimming: 5 bases; junction bases outside the gene matches: 3. CDR1 SEHNR and CDR2 FQNEAQ come from the germline V gene (reference sequence).

This rearrangement joins TRBV27 to TRBJ2-3; D assignment may be TRBD1 or TRBD2 (5 bases each). The germline V gene has CDR1 MNHEY and CDR2 SMNVEV (reference sequence). V was cut by 3 bases and J by 5 bases, with 12 bases left in between. This CDR3 is 14 amino acids long. In nucleotides, the CDR3 is TGTGCCAGCAGTTTCGGGGCGGTCGGAGATACGCAGTATTTT. Protein product: CASSFGAVGDTQYF.

This clonotype was detected a few times. The chain couples TRBV12-3 or TRBV12-4 to TRBJ2-5, with 7 bases fitting TRBD1. With 4 bases clipped from V and 4 bases from J, the junction kept 6 bases outside the gene matches. The length of the CDR3 is 14 residues. The CDR3 sequence: CASSWDSTLETQYF. Here the CDR3 DNA reads TGTGCCAGCAGTTGGGACAGTACCCTAGAGACCCAGTACTTC.

As to this clonotype: A read error may account for a junction end that differs from germline. V usage is TRBV10-2 and J usage is TRBJ1-5; possible D gene TRBD1, 6 bases. This CDR3 has 14 amino acids. Germline V lookup: CDR1 WSHSY, CDR2 SAAADI. The CDR3 nucleotides are TGCGCCAGCAGCGAGCAGGGGCCCTATCAACCCCAGCATTTT. Translating it yields CASSEQGPYQPQHF.

V usage is TRBV6-5 and J usage is TRBJ2-3; 9 nucleotides match TRBD1. Trimming took 0 bases from V and 6 from J; bases not matched to a gene: 4. Germline lookup yields CDR1 MNHEY and CDR2 SVGAGI. The CDR3 sequence is 15 residues long. CDR3 sequence: CASSYSGTGRDTQYF. DNA of the CDR3: TGTGCCAGCAGTTACTCAGGGACAGGGCGGGATACGCAGTATTTT.

V usage is TRBV7-9 and J usage is TRBJ2-1; TRBD2 is a possible D gene (6 bases). CDR3 length: 16 residues. Trimming removed 4 bases from V and 0 bases from J, with 13 bases in between. Germline-derived CDR1 and CDR2 are SEHNR and FQNEAQ (reference sequence). The chain's CDR3 is CASSSTLGGSYNEQFF. The CDR3 region has the DNA TGTGCCAGCAGCTCTACTCTCGGGGGCTCCTACAATGAGCAGTTCTTC.

The chain couples TRBV7-9 to TRBJ2-1, with D unresolved. Germline CDR1 is SEHNR and CDR2 is FQNEAQ (reference sequence). CDR3 size: 15 residues. The germline V and J ends were trimmed by 7 bases and 0 bases, with 13 bases remaining between them. The CDR3 sequence is CASIKTTVSYNEQFF. Here the CDR3 DNA reads TGTGCCAGCATCAAAACAACAGTCTCCTACAATGAGCAGTTCTTC.

A few counts support this clonotype. The chain recombines TRBV29-1 with TRBJ2-3, with D possibly matching TRBD1 (6 bases). This CDR3 is built from 13 residues. Trimming removed 7 bases at V and 2 bases at J, with 13 bases between. From germline, CDR1 is SQVTM and CDR2 ANQGSEA. The CDR3 loop reads CSAQGINTDTQYF. CDR3 sequence (DNA): TGCAGCGCTCAGGGGATAAACACAGATACGCAGTATTTT.